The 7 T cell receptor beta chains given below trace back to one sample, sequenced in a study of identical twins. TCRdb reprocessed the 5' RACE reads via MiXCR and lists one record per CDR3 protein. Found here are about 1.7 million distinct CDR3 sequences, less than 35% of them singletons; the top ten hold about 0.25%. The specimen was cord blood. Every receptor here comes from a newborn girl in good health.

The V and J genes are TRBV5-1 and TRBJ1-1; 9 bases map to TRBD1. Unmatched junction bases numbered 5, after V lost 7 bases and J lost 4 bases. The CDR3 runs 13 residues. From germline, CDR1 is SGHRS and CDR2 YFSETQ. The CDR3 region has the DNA TGCGCCAGCGAACCGACAGGGGGCACTGAAGCTTTCTTT. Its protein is CASEPTGGTEAFF.

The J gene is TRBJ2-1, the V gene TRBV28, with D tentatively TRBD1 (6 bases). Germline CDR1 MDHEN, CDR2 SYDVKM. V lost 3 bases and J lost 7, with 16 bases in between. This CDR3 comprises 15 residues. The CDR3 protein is CASSFGTTRGNEQFF. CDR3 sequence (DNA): TGTGCCAGCAGTTTCGGTACAACTAGGGGGAATGAGCAGTTCTTC.

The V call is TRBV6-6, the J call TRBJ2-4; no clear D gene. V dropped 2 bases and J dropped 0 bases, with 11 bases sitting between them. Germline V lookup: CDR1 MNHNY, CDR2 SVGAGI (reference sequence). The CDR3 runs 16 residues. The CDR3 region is CASSYDPTEAKNIQYF. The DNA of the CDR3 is TGTGCCAGCAGTTACGACCCAACGGAAGCCAAAAACATTCAGTACTTC.

This CDR3 is CAISKGTDSGNTIYF. The CDR3 DNA reads as TGTGCCATCAGCAAAGGGACAGACTCTGGAAACACCATATATTTT. The chain combines TRBV10-3 with TRBJ1-3; 7 bases match TRBD1. The CDR3 is 15 amino acids. Germline values: CDR1 ENHRY, CDR2 SYGVKD. V lost 6 bases to trimming and J lost 0 bases; unmatched junction nucleotides: 5.

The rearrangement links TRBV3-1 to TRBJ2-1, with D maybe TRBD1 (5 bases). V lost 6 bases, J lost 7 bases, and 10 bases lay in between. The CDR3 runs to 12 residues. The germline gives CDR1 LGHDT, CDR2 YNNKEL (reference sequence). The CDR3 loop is CASSHRSNEQFF. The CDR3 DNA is TGTGCCAGCAGTCACAGGTCAAATGAGCAGTTCTTC.

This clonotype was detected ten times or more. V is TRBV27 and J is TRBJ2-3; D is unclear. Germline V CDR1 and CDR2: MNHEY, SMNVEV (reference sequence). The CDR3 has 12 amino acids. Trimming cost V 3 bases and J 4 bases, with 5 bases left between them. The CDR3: CASSFSPDTQYF. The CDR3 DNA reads TGTGCCAGCAGTTTTAGCCCAGATACGCAGTATTTT.

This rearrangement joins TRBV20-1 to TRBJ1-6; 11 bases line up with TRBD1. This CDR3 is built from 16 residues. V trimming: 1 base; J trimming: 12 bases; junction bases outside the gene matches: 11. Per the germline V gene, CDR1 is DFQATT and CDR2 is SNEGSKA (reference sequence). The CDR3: CSARVGAGTGGRPLHF. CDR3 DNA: TGCAGTGCTAGAGTTGGTGCCGGGACAGGGGGACGACCCCTCCACTTT.